The 32 T cell receptor beta chains below were found in one sample sequenced in a study of response to subunit inactivated influenza vaccine. In TCRdb, the RT-PCR reads were re-called with MiXCR into one record per CDR3 protein. The data contain hundreds of thousands of distinct CDR3 sequences, around 14% of them singletons. The starting material was PBMCs from blood, obtained roughly 15 days before vaccination. The source of these receptors is a man aged 50 to 60 who received an inactivated influenza vaccine.

The chain recombines TRBV28 with TRBJ2-7; D unclear. CDR3 length equals 13 residues. Germline CDR1 MDHEN, CDR2 SYDVKM. V lost 6 bases and J lost 2, with 11 bases in between. CDR3 in DNA: TGTGCCAGCAGCGCGACACGAGCCTACGAGCAGTACTTC. This encodes CASSATRAYEQYF.

This clonotype was counted between two and nine times. This chain connects TRBV2 to TRBJ1-5; no definite D call. Looked up from germline, CDR1 is SNHLY and CDR2 is FYNNEI. CDR3 length equals 15 residues. V shed 1 base and J shed 2 bases, with 9 bases lying between them. The CDR3 loop is CASSEGVYGNQPQHF. For the CDR3, the DNA is TGTGCCAGCAGTGAAGGGGTTTACGGCAATCAGCCCCAGCATTTT.

The chain uses TRBV20-1 and TRBJ2-3; D is possibly TRBD1 (5 bases). Germline lookup yields CDR1 DFQATT and CDR2 SNEGSKA (reference sequence). Trimming left V 0 bases short and J 3 bases short, with 13 bases between. This CDR3 has 15 residues. The CDR3 loop is CSARDLAKGTDTQYF. The CDR3 nucleotides read TGCAGTGCTAGAGATCTGGCAAAGGGGACAGATACGCAGTATTTT.

There are a few counts of this clonotype. The chain has TRBV7-2 and TRBJ2-1; D is perhaps TRBD1 or TRBD2 (5 bases each). The V and J ends lost 4 bases and 6 bases respectively, with 13 bases between them. The germline CDR1 and CDR2 sequences are SGHTA and FQGNSA. The length of the CDR3 is 14 residues. CDR3 DNA sequence: TGTGCCAGCAGCTCGGTCGGGGCCTTCAATGAGCAGTTCTTC. This translates into CASSSVGAFNEQFF.

This clonotype was seen at least ten times. The chain has TRBV4-1 and TRBJ2-3, with D perhaps TRBD2 (6 bases). Germline V gene lookup returns CDR1 MGHRA and CDR2 YSYEKL. Trimming cost V 0 bases and J 2 bases, with 12 bases left between them. This CDR3 is 16 amino acids long. CDR3 sequence: CASSQDRGEVTDTQYF. The CDR3 region has the DNA TGCGCCAGCAGCCAAGATCGCGGGGAAGTCACAGATACGCAGTATTTT.

The chain links TRBV4-1 to TRBJ2-5; a possible D gene is TRBD2 (6 bases). The CDR3 length is 14 residues. From germline, CDR1 is MGHRA and CDR2 YSYEKL. V shed 3 bases and J shed 5 bases, with 13 bases lying between them. The CDR3 reads CASSHRDLGETQYF. CDR3 in DNA: TGCGCCAGCAGCCACCGGGACTTGGGGGAGACCCAGTACTTC.

This rearrangement joins TRBV7-2 to TRBJ2-3; possibly TRBD2 for D (6 bases). The CDR3 contains 16 residues. The germline CDR1 and CDR2 sequences are SGHTA and FQGNSA. Trimming cost V 5 bases and J 0 bases, with 15 bases left between them. In DNA form, the CDR3 reads TGTGCCAGCAGCCCTCCGAATAGCGGCAGCACAGATACGCAGTATTTT. It specifies CASSPPNSGSTDTQYF.

This clonotype was seen a handful of times. The V gene is TRBV12-3 or TRBV12-4, the J gene TRBJ2-1; D possibly matches TRBD1 or TRBD2 (5 bases each). With 6 bases removed from V and 5 bases from J, the gap between germline ends came to 14 bases. This CDR3 has 14 amino acids. CDR3 sequence (DNA): TGTGCCAGCAGCCGCCCCGGGACCCACAATGAGCAGTTCTTC. This sequence encodes CASSRPGTHNEQFF.

The chain uses TRBV4-2 and TRBJ2-7; no clear D gene. This CDR3 spans 19 amino acids. Per the germline V gene, CDR1 is LGHNA and CDR2 is YNFKEQ. Deletions cut 0 bases from V and 2 bases from J, with 23 bases between. The CDR3 region has the DNA TGTGCCAGCAGCCAAGATCGGTCGGTTTGGACCCCCTCCGCCTACGAGCAGTACTTC. It codes for CASSQDRSVWTPSAYEQYF.

This chain joins TRBV12-3 or TRBV12-4 and TRBJ2-1, with unresolved D. The CDR3 sequence is 13 residues long. The V end lost 6 bases, the J end lost 5 bases, and 11 bases lay between the germline ends. CDR3 protein: CASRLLINNEQFF. Written as DNA, the CDR3 is TGTGCCAGCAGGTTGTTAATAAACAATGAGCAGTTCTTC.

The chain couples TRBV18 to TRBJ2-3; 10 bases agree with TRBD2. V lost 6 bases and J lost 1; bases outside the gene matches: 7. Per the germline V gene, CDR1 is KGHSH and CDR2 is LQKENI. This CDR3 contains 16 residues. CDR3 nucleotides: TGTGCCAGCTCGCGGACTAGCGGAGTGGGCACAGATACGCAGTATTTT. Encoded protein: CASSRTSGVGTDTQYF.

This clonotype was seen at least ten times. The chain employs TRBV6-4 and TRBJ2-3; TRBD2 aligns across 8 bases. This CDR3 is 15 amino acids long. Germline CDR1 is MRHNA and CDR2 is SNTAGT. Losses at the gene ends were 8 bases for V and 4 bases for J; bases not matched to a gene: 11. The CDR3, as DNA: TGTGCCAGCGGCCGTTCCCTAGCGGGTTCAGATACGCAGTATTTT. Translated: CASGRSLAGSDTQYF.

A few counts support this clonotype. The J gene is TRBJ1-1, the V gene TRBV30, with D possibly being TRBD1 (6 bases). Trimming shortened V by 7 bases and J by 6 bases, and 18 bases separated the two germline ends. The length of the CDR3 is 13 residues. From germline, CDR1 is GTSNPN and CDR2 SVGIG (reference sequence). In DNA form, the CDR3 reads TGTGCCTACGAGCCGACAGGTATTTCTGAAGCTTTCTTT. It encodes CAYEPTGISEAFF.

The table lists this clonotype with many counts. Germline is not matched at one junction end, which may reflect a read error. The J gene is TRBJ2-1, the V gene TRBV5-1; tentative D call: TRBD1 (6 bases). The CDR3 contains 13 residues. Germline V gene lookup returns CDR1 SGHRS and CDR2 YFSETQ. For the CDR3, the DNA is TGTGCCAGCAGCCCAGACAGGTACAATGAGCAGTTCTTC. Translated: CASSPDRYNEQFF.

The V and J genes are TRBV20-1 and TRBJ2-3, with a possible D match to TRBD2 (6 bases). Germline CDR1 and CDR2: DFQATT and SNEGSKA (reference sequence). The V gene lost 5 bases and the J gene lost 0 bases, with 15 bases spanning the gap. This CDR3 is built from 15 residues. This CDR3 is CSAGPPSDSTDTQYF. As DNA, the CDR3 is TGCAGTGCTGGCCCTCCTAGCGATAGCACAGATACGCAGTATTTT.

Note on this clonotype: Given a much more abundant clone one base away, this may be a read error. The chain recombines TRBV5-1 with TRBJ2-3; 9 bases are shared with TRBD1. V dropped 0 bases and J dropped 2; count of bases not matched to a gene: 1. Germline values: CDR1 SGHRS, CDR2 YFSETQ. This CDR3 is built from 15 residues. The CDR3: CASSLGQGDTDTQYF. Here the CDR3 DNA reads TGCGCCAGCAGCTTGGGACAGGGGGACACAGATACGCAGTATTTT.

This clonotype was observed many times. The rearrangement uses TRBV5-6 and TRBJ2-7; TRBD1 aligns across 9 bases. Germline V gives CDR1 SGHDT, CDR2 YYEEEE. The CDR3 is 13 residues long. V lost 4 bases to trimming and J lost 4 bases; unmatched junction nucleotides: 3. The CDR3 sequence: CASSKGQGYEQYF. The CDR3 bases are TGTGCCAGCAGCAAGGGACAGGGATACGAGCAGTACTTC.

The genes are TRBV5-1 and TRBJ2-2; 11 bases match TRBD2. The germline gives CDR1 SGHRS, CDR2 YFSETQ. CDR3 length: 18 amino acids. The V and J ends lost 4 bases and 6 bases, in that order; junction bases with no gene match: 14. In nucleotides, the CDR3 is TGCGCCAGCAGCGTTGGGGATCTAGCGGGAGGTGTCCCCGGGGAGCTGTTTTTT. As protein: CASSVGDLAGGVPGELFF.

This clonotype turned up a few times. Written as DNA, the CDR3 is TGTGCCAGCAGATGGGACTTCTACGAGCAGTACTTC. Residues: CASRWDFYEQYF. The chain combines TRBV11-2 with TRBJ2-7; D may be TRBD2 (6 bases). V lost 6 bases and J lost 3, with 9 bases in between. CDR3 length: 12 residues. Germline-derived CDR1 and CDR2 are SGHAT and FQNNGV.

Ten or more counts support this clonotype. V usage is TRBV28 and J usage is TRBJ2-5, with TRBD1 matching 7 bases. This CDR3 contains 15 residues. V shed 6 bases and J 2 bases; nucleotides not matched to a gene: 9. The V gene's germline CDR1 is MDHEN and CDR2 SYDVKM. Here the CDR3 DNA reads TGTGCCAGCAGAGAGACAGGGAGAGCTCAAGAGACCCAGTACTTC. This encodes CASRETGRAQETQYF.

This clonotype was counted between two and nine times. The rearrangement joins TRBV7-2 to TRBJ2-5; D might be TRBD2 (7 bases). The V gene lost 5 bases and the J gene lost 2 bases, with 15 bases spanning the gap. CDR3 length: 15 residues. CDR1 and CDR2 (germline): SGHTA, FQGNSA. Here the CDR3 DNA reads TGTGCCAGCAGCGACTTACAGGGAGGGCAAGAGACCCAGTACTTC. As protein: CASSDLQGGQETQYF.

The V call is TRBV18, the J call TRBJ2-6, with 7 positions matching TRBD1. The V and J ends lost 2 bases and 0 bases, in that order; junction bases with no gene match: 1. The germline V gene encodes CDR1 KGHSH and CDR2 LQKENI. CDR3 length: 16 residues. CDR3 sequence reads: CASSPGQVSGANVLTF. As DNA, the CDR3 is TGTGCCAGCTCACCAGGACAGGTCTCTGGGGCCAACGTCCTGACTTTC.

The sample holds many counts of this clonotype. This chain links TRBV6-2 or TRBV6-3 with TRBJ2-7; 14 bases match TRBD2. The CDR3 has 18 amino acids. Germline trimming cut 5 bases from V and 6 bases from J; bases unmatched to any gene: 15. CDR1 and CDR2 (germline): MNHEY, SVGEGT. CDR3 bases: TGTGCCAGCAGTCAACTTCCGGGACTAGCGGGAGCTAGGTCCGAGCAGTACTTC. Its protein is CASSQLPGLAGARSEQYF.

The sample holds a few counts of this clonotype. The chain uses TRBV24-1 and TRBJ2-6; TRBD1 is a possible D gene (6 bases). Between the trimmed V and J ends, which lost 3 bases and 0 bases, there was a span of 14 bases. CDR3 size: 18 residues. Germline assignment: CDR1 KGHDR and CDR2 SFDVKD. The CDR3 DNA reads TGTGCCACCAGTGATCCAGGGGCCAAAAGCTCTGGGGCCAACGTCCTGACTTTC. Protein sequence: CATSDPGAKSSGANVLTF.

The chain is built from TRBV28 and TRBJ1-2; D gene unclear. The CDR3 covers 15 residues. Trimming removed 1 base at V and 3 bases at J, with 12 bases between. In germline, CDR1 is MDHEN, CDR2 SYDVKM. CDR3 in DNA: TGTGCCAGCAGTTTATCCGTCCCTGTTTACTATGGCTACACCTTC. This translates into CASSLSVPVYYGYTF.

In this sample, this clonotype turned up a few times. V is TRBV12-3 or TRBV12-4 and J is TRBJ1-4, with D possibly TRBD1 on 5 matching bases. V was pared by 6 bases and J by 4 bases, with 9 bases between. CDR3 length: 13 residues. The CDR3 sequence is CASRGVVNEKLFF. CDR3 coding DNA: TGTGCCAGCAGAGGGGTGGTTAATGAAAAACTGTTTTTT.

This chain joins TRBV20-1 and TRBJ1-4; a possible D gene is TRBD1 (5 bases). The CDR3 is made up of 14 amino acids. Germline CDR1 and CDR2: DFQATT and SNEGSKA (reference sequence). With 5 bases removed from V and 5 bases from J, the gap between germline ends came to 15 bases. The CDR3 DNA follows: TGCAGTGCTCCCAAGAGGGGACTAAATGAAAAACTGTTTTTT. The encoded protein is CSAPKRGLNEKLFF.

The J gene is TRBJ2-3, the V gene TRBV4-3; the D is unclear. The V gene's germline CDR1 is LGHNA and CDR2 YSLEER. Trimming pared 2 bases from V and 7 bases from J, leaving 13 bases between. The CDR3 covers 14 residues. The CDR3 here is CASSQNLKTHTQYF. The CDR3 bases are TGCGCCAGCAGCCAAAACCTTAAAACCCATACGCAGTATTTT.

On this clonotype: A junction end diverges from the germline sequence, so it may reflect a read error. The chain uses TRBV12-3 or TRBV12-4 and TRBJ2-7; perhaps TRBD2 as D (5 bases). The CDR3 is 14 residues long. In nucleotides, the CDR3 is TGTGTCAGCAGTTTTGAGGGTTTGGTGAGCGAGCAGTACTTC. This codes for CVSSFEGLVSEQYF.

Many counts were recorded for this clonotype. The chain is built from TRBV6-2 or TRBV6-3 and TRBJ2-7; TRBD2 matches at 7 bases. This CDR3 has 15 amino acids. The V gene end was trimmed by 6 bases and the J gene end by 0 bases; junction bases not matched to a gene: 8. Looked up from germline, CDR1 is MNHEY and CDR2 is SVGEGT. The CDR3 region is CASSRGLLLSYEQYF. CDR3 nucleotide sequence: TGTGCCAGCAGCCGGGGACTACTACTCTCCTACGAGCAGTACTTC.

This rearrangement joins TRBV10-3 to TRBJ2-1; 8 positions agree with TRBD2. This CDR3 comprises 13 residues. Germline CDR1 reads ENHRY; CDR2 reads SYGVKD. V dropped 10 bases and J dropped 7; count of bases not matched to a gene: 9. The CDR3 DNA follows: TGTGCCACCACCCCAGCGGGAGCTAATGAGCAGTTCTTC. It is translated as CATTPAGANEQFF.

Regarding this clonotype: Possible read error: a much larger clone is one base away. The chain has TRBV28 and TRBJ2-2, with 14 bases identical to TRBD2. Germline trimming cut 1 base from V and 6 bases from J; bases unmatched to any gene: 7. The CDR3 is made up of 18 amino acids. Germline V gene lookup returns CDR1 MDHEN and CDR2 SYDVKM. The DNA for the CDR3 is TGTGCCAGCAGTTTATTGGGACTAGCGGGGGCCAACGCCGGGGAGCTGTTTTTT. Encoded protein: CASSLLGLAGANAGELFF.